This entry lists 13 T cell receptor beta chains sequenced from one sample in a study of Ad26.COV2.S vaccination and SARS-CoV-2 variants. Treatment indicated: 19 received Ad26.COV2.S at low or high dose, single or two shots; a few received placebo; per-sample allocation not given. Day 63 following the first vaccine or placebo injection was when the samples were taken. Produced via immunoSEQ multiplex PCR; TCRdb's table is partial and in-frame only. Among 350,000 to 400,000 clones listed, around 89% were seen once. The starting material was peripheral blood, obtained in a trial of Ad26.COV2.S vaccine versus placebo. The receptors here all came from a person aged 18 to 65 who received the Ad26.COV2.S COVID-19 vaccine or a placebo.

The chain has TRBV5-1 and TRBJ2-5, with 10 bases that match TRBD2. Germline-derived CDR1 and CDR2 are SGHRS and YFSETQ. The CDR3 runs to 14 residues. The junction had 4 bases not matched to a gene; V was cut back by 3 bases and J by 5 bases. CDR3: CASSSSGLAETQYF. DNA for the CDR3: TGCGCCAGCAGCTCTTCGGGACTAGCGGAGACCCAGTACTTC.

This sequence joins TRBV10-3 and TRBJ2-5, with 8 bases identical to TRBD2. The germline gives CDR1 ENHRY, CDR2 SYGVKD. V lost 7 bases and J lost 4; bases outside the gene matches: 5. This CDR3 region has 13 residues. CDR3 nucleotides: TGTGCCATCATGCGGGAGGAGCGAGAGACCCAGTACTTC. This sequence encodes CAIMREERETQYF.

CDR3 protein: CASSLRTGNTGELFF. CDR3 nucleotides: TGTGCCAGCAGCCTACGGACAGGGAACACCGGGGAGCTGTTTTTT. This chain links TRBV3-1 (or the pseudogene TRBV3-2) with TRBJ2-2, with 7 bases that match TRBD1. This CDR3 has 15 amino acids. Germline CDR1 reads LGHDT; CDR2 reads YNNKEL (reference sequence). With V trimmed by 4 bases and J by 1 base, 3 bases remained unmatched.

The chain employs TRBV28 and TRBJ2-1; D unclear. The CDR3 is made up of 12 amino acids. V was shortened by 5 bases and J by 7 bases, with 9 bases between the two germline ends. Per the germline V gene, CDR1 is MDHEN and CDR2 is SYDVKM. The CDR3 protein is CASSPTLNEQFF. The CDR3 region has the DNA TGTGCCAGCAGTCCCACCCTGAATGAGCAGTTCTTC. Full variable domain (rest looked up from reference TRBV28 and TRBJ2-1): DVKVTQSSRYLVKRTGEKVFLECVQDMDHENMFWYRQDPGLGLRLIYFSYDVKMKEKGDIPEGYSVSREKKERFSLILESASTNQTSMYLCASSPTLNEQFFGPGTRLTVL.

V usage is TRBV5-1 and J usage is TRBJ2-5, with a weak D call TRBD2 (6 bases). Per germline, CDR1 SGHRS and CDR2 YFSETQ. CDR3 length equals 19 residues. V was trimmed by 3 bases and J by 1 base, leaving 25 bases between them. The CDR3: CASSSLKGGVIMTQETQYF. As DNA, the CDR3 is TGCGCCAGCAGCTCACTAAAAGGCGGGGTCATAATGACCCAAGAGACCCAGTACTTC.

The chain recombines TRBV29-1 with TRBJ2-1; D uncertain. The CDR3 runs 14 residues. CDR1 and CDR2 from the germline V gene are SQVTM and ANQGSEA. V was cut by 4 bases and J by 2 bases, with 12 bases left in between. The CDR3 spells CSVVSGDPYNEQFF. The CDR3 nucleotides read TGCAGCGTTGTATCCGGAGATCCCTACAATGAGCAGTTCTTC.

The chain carries TRBV3-1 (or the pseudogene TRBV3-2) and TRBJ2-3; 8 bases map to TRBD2. This CDR3 has 15 amino acids. V lost 2 bases and J lost 6; bases outside the gene matches: 7. CDR1 LGHDT and CDR2 YNNKEL come from the germline V gene (reference sequence). The CDR3 region has the DNA TGTGCCAGCAGCCAAATGAAGCCTAGCGGGGATACGCAGTATTTT. Protein sequence: CASSQMKPSGDTQYF.

The V call is TRBV7-9, the J call TRBJ2-7; TRBD1 is a possible D gene (6 bases). CDR3 size: 16 residues. Trimming cost V 5 bases and J 0 bases, with 17 bases left between them. The germline V gene encodes CDR1 SEHNR and CDR2 FQNEAQ (reference sequence). This CDR3 reads CASSHYGGQFSYEQYF. The DNA for the CDR3 is TGTGCCAGCAGCCACTATGGGGGCCAATTCTCCTACGAGCAGTACTTC.

The chain employs TRBV2 and TRBJ1-5; 7 bases match TRBD1. Germline V gene sequence: CDR1 SNHLY, CDR2 FYNNEI. The CDR3 runs to 13 residues. Germline trimming cut 6 bases from V and 5 bases from J; bases unmatched to any gene: 4. CDR3 bases: TGTGCCAGCAGCTCAACAGGGGATCAGCCCCAGCATTTT. Translated: CASSSTGDQPQHF.

This clone was picked up one time. The chain has TRBV9 and TRBJ2-5; perhaps TRBD1 as D (5 bases). The CDR3 extends over 13 amino acids. V was pared by 1 base and J by 5 bases, with 9 bases between. In germline, CDR1 is SGDLS, CDR2 YYNGEE. The DNA of the CDR3 is TGTGCCAGCAGCGTATCTCCAGGGGAGACCCAGTACTTC. Its translation: CASSVSPGETQYF.

This clone was recorded once. The chain recombines TRBV28 with TRBJ2-5; 11 bases agree with TRBD2. Germline V gene data show CDR1 as MDHEN and CDR2 as SYDVKM. V trimming: 4 bases; J trimming: 3 bases; junction bases outside the gene matches: 4. The CDR3 contains 15 residues. Written as DNA, the CDR3 is TGTGCCAGCAGTTATACTAGCGGGAGTGAAGAGACCCAGTACTTC. Translated: CASSYTSGSEETQYF.

The rearrangement joins TRBV19 to TRBJ1-1; D not resolved. The V end lost 6 bases, the J end lost 5 bases, and 16 bases lay between the germline ends. The CDR3 covers 14 residues. CDR1 and CDR2 from the germline V gene are LNHDA and SQIVND (reference sequence). The CDR3 here is CASRRLLQETEAFF. The CDR3 DNA sequence: TGTGCCAGTAGGAGACTCCTTCAGGAAACTGAAGCTTTCTTT.

The chain joins TRBV19 to TRBJ2-6; D gene ambiguous. V was trimmed by 4 bases and J by 3 bases, leaving 4 bases between them. The CDR3 loop spans 13 amino acids. The V gene's germline CDR1 is LNHDA and CDR2 SQIVND (reference sequence). CDR3 protein: CASSTGGANVLTF. The CDR3 DNA is TGTGCCAGTAGTACCGGTGGGGCCAACGTCCTGACTTTC.